This TCR beta chain was sequenced in a study of T cells after yellow fever vaccination. Study-level results: After the booster, approximately 96% of CD4 and around nine tenths of CD8 primary-response clones were re-detected.

About this clonotype: Its antigen remains unknown.

Conversion of TCR transcripts into cDNA relied on 5'RACE template switching, which added a universal primer site and UMIs. Each CDR3 protein is one row after TCRdb ran MiXCR on the 5' RACE reads. Of 250,000 to 300,000 distinct CDR3 sequences in the sample, over 10% were seen once. This CDR3 comprises 11 residues. Trimming removed 5 bases from V and 8 bases from J, with 10 bases in between. Germline V lookup: CDR1 DFQATT, CDR2 SNEGSKA (reference sequence). V gene TRBV20-1 combines with J gene TRBJ1-3, with D possibly being TRBD1 (6 bases). This specimen consisted of CD4+ T cells sorted from PBMCs, obtained 45 days after the yellow fever booster vaccination. The receptor was derived from a young man who received the YFV17D yellow fever vaccine. The CDR3 DNA reads as TGCAGTGCTGTACAGGGCTACACCATATATTTT. It encodes CSAVQGYTIYF.